The present T cell receptor (beta chain) was sequenced within a study of shared clonotypes between healthy human individuals. Findings and limits, study-wide: An expected dependence of interdonor clonotype sharing on sequencing depth was noted.

In regard to this clone: Its specificity is not known.

Repertoires were generated with immunoSEQ multiplex PCR, while TCRdb's copy carries only in-frame clones and drops some. This sample has over 850,000 clones, with about 84% found just once. This TCR came from a man younger than 35 in good health. Some clones in this sample may be carry-over from other donors' samples. The sample consisted of memory CD4+ T cells from PBMCs. Subset denoted: CD45RA-negative fraction.

The CDR3 sequence: CASSRLAGPYEQYF. As DNA, the CDR3 is TGTGCCAGCAGCCGACTAGCGGGGCCCTACGAGCAGTACTTC. This chain links TRBV7-6 with TRBJ2-7; 11 nucleotides line up with TRBD2. Unmatched junction bases numbered 2, after V lost 5 bases and J lost 2 bases. CDR1 and CDR2 from the germline V gene are SGHVS and FNYEAQ. The CDR3 is made up of 14 amino acids.